The clone carrying this T cell receptor beta chain was counted ten times or more. CDR3 length: 15 residues. V gave up 0 bases and J gave up 2 bases, with 9 bases separating them. Germline V lookup: CDR1 SGHDT, CDR2 YYEEEE. This sample was taken from a study of CD8+CD57+ T cells in acquired aplastic anemia. Profiles of TCR beta VDJ and CDR3 were generated from a genomic DNA template. TCRdb re-called the reads with MiXCR, one entry per CDR3 protein. Here the sample spans about 270,000 distinct CDR3 sequences, 55% to 60% being singletons. The rearrangement links TRBV5-6 to TRBJ1-5; perhaps TRBD1 as D (5 bases). The receptor was isolated from a human donor with severe aplastic anemia or a healthy control (not recorded which). Input material: sorted CD4+, CD8+, or CD8+CD57+ T cells (not recorded which) from PBMCs. The CDR3 reads CASSLGSQGNQPQHF. The CDR3 bases are TGTGCCAGCAGCTTGGGTTCACAGGGCAATCAGCCCCAGCATTTT.